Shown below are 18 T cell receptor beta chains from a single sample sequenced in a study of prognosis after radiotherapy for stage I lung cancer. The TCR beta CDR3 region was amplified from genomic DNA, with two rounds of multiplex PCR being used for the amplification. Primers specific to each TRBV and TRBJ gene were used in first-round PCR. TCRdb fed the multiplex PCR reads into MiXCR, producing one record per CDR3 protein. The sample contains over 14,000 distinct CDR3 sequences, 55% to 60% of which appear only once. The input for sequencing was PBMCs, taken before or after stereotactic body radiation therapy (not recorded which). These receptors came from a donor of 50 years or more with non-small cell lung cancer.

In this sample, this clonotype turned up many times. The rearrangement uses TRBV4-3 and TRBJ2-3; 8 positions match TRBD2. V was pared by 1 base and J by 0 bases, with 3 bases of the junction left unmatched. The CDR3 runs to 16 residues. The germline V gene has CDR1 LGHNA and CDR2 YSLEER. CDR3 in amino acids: CASSQGASGSTDTQYF. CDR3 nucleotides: TGCGCCAGCAGCCAAGGGGCTAGCGGGAGCACAGATACGCAGTATTTT.

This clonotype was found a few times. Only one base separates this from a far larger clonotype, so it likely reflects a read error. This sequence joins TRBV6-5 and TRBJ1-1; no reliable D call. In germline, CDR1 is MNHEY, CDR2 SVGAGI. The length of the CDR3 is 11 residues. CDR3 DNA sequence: TGTGCCATCAGTTACGATCAGGTAGCTTTCTTT. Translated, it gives CAISYDQVAFF.

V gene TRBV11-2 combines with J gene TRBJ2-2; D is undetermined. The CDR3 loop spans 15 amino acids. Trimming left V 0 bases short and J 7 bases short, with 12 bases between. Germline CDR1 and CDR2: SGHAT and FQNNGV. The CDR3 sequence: CASSLEIAQVGELFF. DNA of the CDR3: TGTGCCAGCAGCTTAGAGATAGCCCAGGTCGGGGAGCTGTTTTTT.

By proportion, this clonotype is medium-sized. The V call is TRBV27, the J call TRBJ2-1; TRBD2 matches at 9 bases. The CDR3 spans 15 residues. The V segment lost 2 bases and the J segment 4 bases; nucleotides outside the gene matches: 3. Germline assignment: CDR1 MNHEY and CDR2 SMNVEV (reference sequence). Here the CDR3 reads CASSLLAGGYNEQFF. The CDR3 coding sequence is TGTGCCAGCAGTTTACTGGCGGGAGGGTACAATGAGCAGTTCTTC.

In DNA form, the CDR3 reads TGTGCCAGTAGTATCATATCAGGGGGTGGCCAGCCCCAGCATTTT. It yields the protein CASSIISGGGQPQHF. The chain couples TRBV19 to TRBJ1-5, with 7 bases lining up with TRBD1. The CDR3 runs 15 residues. Germline CDR1 LNHDA, CDR2 SQIVND (reference sequence). Germline trimming cut 3 bases from V and 7 bases from J; bases unmatched to any gene: 9.

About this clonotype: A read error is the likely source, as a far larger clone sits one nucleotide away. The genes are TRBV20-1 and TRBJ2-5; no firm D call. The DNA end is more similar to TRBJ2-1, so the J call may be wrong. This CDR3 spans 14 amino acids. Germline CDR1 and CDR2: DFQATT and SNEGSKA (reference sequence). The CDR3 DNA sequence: TGCAGTGCTAGCGAATACTCCCCCCTTTATGAGCAGTTCTTC. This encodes CSASEYSPLYEQFF.

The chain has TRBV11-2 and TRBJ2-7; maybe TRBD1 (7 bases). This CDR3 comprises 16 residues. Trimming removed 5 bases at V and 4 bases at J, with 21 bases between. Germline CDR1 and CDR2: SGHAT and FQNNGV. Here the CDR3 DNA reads TGTGCCAGCAGCCCGCTGGCCCGCAGGGGGGTTTACGAGCAGTACTTC. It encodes CASSPLARRGVYEQYF.

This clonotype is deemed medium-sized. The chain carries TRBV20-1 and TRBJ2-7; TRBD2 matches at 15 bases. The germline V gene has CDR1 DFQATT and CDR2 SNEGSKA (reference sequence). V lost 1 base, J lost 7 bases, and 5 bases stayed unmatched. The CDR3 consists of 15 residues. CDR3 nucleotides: TGCAGTGCTAGAGGGACTAGCGGGAGGGGGAGGGAGCAGTACTTC. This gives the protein CSARGTSGRGREQYF.

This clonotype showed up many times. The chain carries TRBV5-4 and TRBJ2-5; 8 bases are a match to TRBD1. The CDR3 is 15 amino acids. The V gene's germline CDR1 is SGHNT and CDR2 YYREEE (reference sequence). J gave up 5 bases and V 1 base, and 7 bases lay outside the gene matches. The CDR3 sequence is CASSLNPRGLETQYF. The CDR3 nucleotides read TGTGCCAGCAGCTTGAATCCCAGGGGGCTGGAGACCCAGTACTTC.

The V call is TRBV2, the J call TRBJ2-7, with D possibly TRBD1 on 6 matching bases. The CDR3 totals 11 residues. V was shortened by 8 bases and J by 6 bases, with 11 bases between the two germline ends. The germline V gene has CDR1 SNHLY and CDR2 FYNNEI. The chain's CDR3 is CASVGGLEQYF. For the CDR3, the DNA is TGTGCCAGCGTAGGGGGTCTCGAGCAGTACTTC.

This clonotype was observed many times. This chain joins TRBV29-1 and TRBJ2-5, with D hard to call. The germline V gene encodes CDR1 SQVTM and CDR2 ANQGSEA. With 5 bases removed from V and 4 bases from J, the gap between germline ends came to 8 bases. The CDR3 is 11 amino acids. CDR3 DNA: TGCAGCGTTAGGGTGCGAGAGACCCAGTACTTC. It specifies CSVRVRETQYF.

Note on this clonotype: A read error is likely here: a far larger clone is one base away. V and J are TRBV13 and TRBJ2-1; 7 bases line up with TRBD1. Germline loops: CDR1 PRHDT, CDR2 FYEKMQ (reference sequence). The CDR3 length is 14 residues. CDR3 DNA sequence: TGTGCCAGCAGTGACAGGGATATATACAATGAGAAGTTCTTC. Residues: CASSDRDIYNEKFF.

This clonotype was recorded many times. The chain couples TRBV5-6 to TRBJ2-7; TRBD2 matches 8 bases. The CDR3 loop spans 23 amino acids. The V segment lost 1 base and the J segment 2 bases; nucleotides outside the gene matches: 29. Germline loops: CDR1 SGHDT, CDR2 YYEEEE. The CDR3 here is CASSLYIGGAVPLGLSGTYEQYF. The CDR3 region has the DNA TGTGCCAGCAGCTTGTATATAGGGGGGGCGGTCCCCCTCGGACTTAGCGGGACCTACGAGCAGTACTTC.

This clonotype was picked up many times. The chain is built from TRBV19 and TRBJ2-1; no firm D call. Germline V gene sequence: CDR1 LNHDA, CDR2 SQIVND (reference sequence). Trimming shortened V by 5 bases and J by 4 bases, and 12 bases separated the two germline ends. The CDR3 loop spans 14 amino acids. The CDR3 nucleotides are TGTGCCAGTAGTCCCCTAATCCGTTACAATGAGCAGTTCTTC. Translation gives CASSPLIRYNEQFF.

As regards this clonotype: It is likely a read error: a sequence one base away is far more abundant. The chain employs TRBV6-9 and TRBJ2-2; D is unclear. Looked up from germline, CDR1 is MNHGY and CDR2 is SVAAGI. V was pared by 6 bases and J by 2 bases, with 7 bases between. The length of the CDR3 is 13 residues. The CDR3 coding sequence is TGTGCCAGCAGGGAGCTTAACACCGGGGAGCTGTTTTTT. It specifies CASRELNTGELFF.

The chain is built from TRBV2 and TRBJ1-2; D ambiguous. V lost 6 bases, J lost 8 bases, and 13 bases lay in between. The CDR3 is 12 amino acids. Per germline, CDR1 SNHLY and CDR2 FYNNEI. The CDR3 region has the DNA TGTGCCAGCAGGAGGACCCAATGGGGCTACACCTTC. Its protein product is CASRRTQWGYTF.

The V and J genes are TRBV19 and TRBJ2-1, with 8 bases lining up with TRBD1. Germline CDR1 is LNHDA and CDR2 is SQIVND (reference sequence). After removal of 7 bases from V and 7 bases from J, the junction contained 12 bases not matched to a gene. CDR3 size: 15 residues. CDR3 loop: CASTLGQGAWNEQFF. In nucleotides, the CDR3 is TGTGCCAGTACCCTGGGTCAGGGGGCTTGGAATGAGCAGTTCTTC.

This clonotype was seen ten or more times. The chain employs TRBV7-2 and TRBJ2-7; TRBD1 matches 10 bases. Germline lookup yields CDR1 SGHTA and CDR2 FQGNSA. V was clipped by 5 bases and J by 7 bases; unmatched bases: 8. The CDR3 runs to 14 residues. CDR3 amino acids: CASSLGQGGGEQYF. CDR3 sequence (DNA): TGTGCCAGCAGCCTTGGACAGGGGGGGGGGGAGCAGTACTTC.